These 5 T cell receptor beta chains came from one sample sequenced in a study of beta chain features in type 1 diabetes. The whole isolated RNA underwent reverse transcription, so sequencing captured expressed TCRB transcripts. The assay was immunoSEQ multiplex PCR, and TCRdb's table has in-frame clones only and misses some. In the table there are 350,000 to 450,000 clones, approximately 13% of which are singletons. Material: naive CD4+ T cells from blood. Receptors originate from a young man in good health.

This chain joins TRBV27 and TRBJ2-3, with a possible D match to TRBD1 (6 bases). V was cut by 5 bases and J by 0 bases, with 15 bases left in between. The germline gives CDR1 MNHEY, CDR2 SMNVEV (reference sequence). CDR3 size: 16 residues. CDR3 DNA: TGTGCCAGCAGTCTTGGGGGCCGGATGAGCACAGATACGCAGTATTTT. Its protein is CASSLGGRMSTDTQYF.

This clone was detected only a few times. The J gene is TRBJ1-6, the V gene TRBV9; D is ambiguous. CDR3 length: 15 amino acids. Trimming cost V 0 bases and J 9 bases, with 13 bases left between them. Looked up from germline, CDR1 is SGDLS and CDR2 is YYNGEE. The DNA for the CDR3 is TGTGCCAGCAGCGTAGACGAGGGTGTCTTTTCACCCCTCCACTTT. Amino acid sequence: CASSVDEGVFSPLHF.

This clone was counted only a few times. V gene TRBV7-2 combines with J gene TRBJ2-1; 7 bases align to TRBD2. The V gene end was trimmed by 5 bases and the J gene end by 5 bases; junction bases not matched to a gene: 3. The CDR3 has 13 amino acids. CDR1 and CDR2 from the germline V gene are SGHTA and FQGNSA. This CDR3 is CASSVGTNNEQFF. The CDR3 bases are TGTGCCAGCAGCGTCGGGACTAACAATGAGCAGTTCTTC.

The rearrangement joins TRBV18 to TRBJ2-4; maybe TRBD2 (5 bases). Trimming pared 3 bases from V and 9 bases from J, leaving 18 bases between. Germline V gene data show CDR1 as KGHSH and CDR2 as LQKENI. The CDR3 loop spans 15 amino acids. Written as DNA, the CDR3 is TGTGCCAGCTCACCCCCTTTAGCGCTTCAGAGCATTCAGTACTTC. Translating gives CASSPPLALQSIQYF.

The chain links TRBV11-3 to TRBJ2-2, with D unclear. The CDR3 sequence is 15 residues long. V was clipped by 0 bases and J by 3 bases, with 8 bases between them. Germline assignment: CDR1 SGHNT and CDR2 YENEEA. This chain's CDR3 is CASSLDGLHTGELFF. The DNA for the CDR3 is TGTGCCAGCAGCTTAGACGGGTTACACACCGGGGAGCTGTTTTTT.